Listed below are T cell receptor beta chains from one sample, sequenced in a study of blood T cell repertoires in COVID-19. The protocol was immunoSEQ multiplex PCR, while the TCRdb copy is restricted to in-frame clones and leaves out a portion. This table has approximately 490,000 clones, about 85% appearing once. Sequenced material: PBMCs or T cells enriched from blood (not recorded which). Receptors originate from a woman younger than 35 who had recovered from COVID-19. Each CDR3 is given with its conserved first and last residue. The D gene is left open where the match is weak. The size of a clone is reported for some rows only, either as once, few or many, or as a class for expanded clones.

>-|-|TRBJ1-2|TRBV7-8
CASSPGRGYGYTF
TGTGCCAGCAGTCCGGGGAGGGGATATGGCTACACCTTC
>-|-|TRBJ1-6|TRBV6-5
CASRIYGGDSPLHF
TGTGCCAGCAGAATCTATGGGGGGGATTCACCCCTCCACTTT
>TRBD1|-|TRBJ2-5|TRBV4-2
CASSRLVGQQETQYF
TGTGCCAGCAGCCGCCTCGTGGGACAGCAAGAGACCCAGTACTTC
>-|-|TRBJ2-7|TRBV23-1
CASSQSRAIDSYEQYF
TGCGCCAGCAGTCAATCGAGGGCCATCGATTCCTACGAGCAGTACTTC
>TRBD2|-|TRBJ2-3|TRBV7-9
CASSLPRDLAGARTDTQYF
TGTGCCAGCAGCTTACCCCGCGACTTAGCGGGGGCGCGGACAGATACGCAGTATTTT
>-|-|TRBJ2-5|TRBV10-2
CASSESQDEETQYF
TGCGCCAGCAGTGAGTCGCAGGATGAAGAGACCCAGTACTTC
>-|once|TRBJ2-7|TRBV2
CASGQDYEQYF
TGTGCCAGCGGGCAGGATTACGAGCAGTACTTC
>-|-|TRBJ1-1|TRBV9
CASSGGAVNTEAFF
TGTGCCAGCAGCGGAGGAGCGGTGAACACTGAAGCTTTCTTT
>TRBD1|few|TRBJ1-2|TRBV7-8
CASRRGAARRQGEGTNYGYTF
TGTGCCAGTAGACGAGGAGCCGCTCGTCGACAGGGGGAAGGGACTAACTATGGCTACACCTTC
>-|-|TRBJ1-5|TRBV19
CASTVTVNSNQPQHF
TGTGCCAGTACCGTGACAGTAAATAGCAATCAGCCCCAGCATTTT
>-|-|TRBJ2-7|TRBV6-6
CASSPPPGKRRGEQYF
TGTGCCAGCAGTCCCCCCCCGGGAAAGAGGCGAGGCGAGCAGTACTTC
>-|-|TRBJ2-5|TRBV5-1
CASSLGQTPRETQYF
TGCGCCAGCAGCTTGGGACAGACCCCGCGGGAGACCCAGTACTTC
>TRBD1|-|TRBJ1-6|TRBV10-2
CASSQGDRVYNSPLHF
TGCGCCAGCAGCCAAGGGGACAGGGTCTATAATTCACCCCTCCACTTT
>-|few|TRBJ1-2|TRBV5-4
CASSHTLLTVPPDYGYTF
TGTGCCAGCAGCCATACCTTGCTTACGGTACCGCCGGACTATGGCTACACCTTC
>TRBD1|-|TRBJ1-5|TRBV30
CAWSDRAGGLNQPQHF
TGTGCCTGGAGTGATAGGGCAGGGGGCCTCAATCAGCCCCAGCATTTT
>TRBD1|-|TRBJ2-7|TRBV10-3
CAISSWDRGYEQYF
TGTGCCATCAGTTCTTGGGACAGGGGGTACGAGCAGTACTTC
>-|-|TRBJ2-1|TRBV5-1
CASSRGSNEQFF
TGCGCCAGCAGCAGGGGGAGTAATGAGCAGTTCTTC